This T cell receptor (beta chain) was recovered during a study of CD8+ T cells in alopecia areata. Sample treatment: oral pan-JAK inhibitor, 5-10 mg twice daily. The authors extracted RNA and reverse transcribed it into cDNA as the sequencing template. Profiled with immunoSEQ multiplex PCR; TCRdb holds only in-frame clones, not every one. The sample holds 130,000 to 150,000 clones, roughly 80% seen once. The J segment lost 9 bases and the V segment lost 6 bases, leaving 12 bases of the junction unmatched. The germline V gene has CDR1 LNHDA and CDR2 SQIVND (reference sequence). The CDR3 covers 14 residues.

The V and J genes are TRBV19 and TRBJ2-3; 7 bases are a match to TRBD1. The sequence came from a human donor with alopecia areata. The material sequenced was CD8+ T cells sorted from blood, taken at week 4, from a patient treated with tofacitinib. CDR3 protein: CASRRDRAPQTQYF. The CDR3 DNA sequence: TGTGCCAGTAGGCGCGACAGGGCCCCTCAAACGCAGTATTTT.